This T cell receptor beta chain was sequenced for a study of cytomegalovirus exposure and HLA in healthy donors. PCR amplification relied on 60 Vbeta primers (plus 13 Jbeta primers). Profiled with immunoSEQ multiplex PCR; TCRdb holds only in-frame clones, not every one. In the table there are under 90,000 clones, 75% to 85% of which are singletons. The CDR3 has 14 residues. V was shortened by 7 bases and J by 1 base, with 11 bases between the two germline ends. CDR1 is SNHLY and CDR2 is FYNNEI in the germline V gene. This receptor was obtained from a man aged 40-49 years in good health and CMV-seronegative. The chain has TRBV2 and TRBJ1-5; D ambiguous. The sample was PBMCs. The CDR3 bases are TGTGCCAGCACCGAGGGTCAGAGCAATCAGCCCCAGCATTTT. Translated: CASTEGQSNQPQHF.